The next 5 T cell receptor beta chains were all read from a single sample in a study of T cells expressing NK-cell markers. TCRdb re-called the 5' RACE reads; every CDR3 protein appears as one record, without DNA. The sample has 25,000 to 35,000 distinct CDR3 sequences. Sequenced input: blood T cells: a sorted CD56 or NKG2C T cell subset, CD4+ or CD8+ T cells, or bulk PBMC T cells (not recorded which). Receptors originate from a woman aged 18-70 years in good health.

CDR3 amino acids: CASQRLGQPQHF. This rearrangement joins TRBV12-3 or TRBV12-4 to TRBJ1-5. The CDR3 spans 12 residues.

The chain has TRBV5-1 and TRBJ2-3; with no DNA, the TCRdb D assignment of TRBD2 cannot be verified. CDR3 length: 14 residues. Germline loops: CDR1 SGHRS, CDR2 YFSETQ. This CDR3 reads CASSLARSTDTQYF.

The chain is built from TRBV27 and TRBJ2-7; TCRdb's D gene call, TRBD2, goes unchecked for lack of DNA. CDR3 size: 15 residues. Germline loops: CDR1 MNHEY, CDR2 SMNVEV (reference sequence). This CDR3 reads CASGNPGGSGYEQYF.

V is TRBV29-1 and J is TRBJ1-2; TCRdb calls TRBD1, which cannot be checked without DNA. The CDR3 has 13 amino acids. CDR1 and CDR2 from the germline V gene are SQVTM and ANQGSEA. The CDR3 is CSVLRVSNYGYTF. Together with reference TRBV29-1 and TRBJ1-2, the CDR3 gives the full variable domain: SAVISQKPSRDICQRGTSLTIQCQVDSQVTMMFWYRQQPGQSLTLIATANQGSEATYESGFVIDKFPISRPNLTFSTLTVSNMSPEDSSIYLCSVLRVSNYGYTFGSGTRLTVV.

The chain is built from TRBV6-5 and TRBJ2-7; TCRdb designates TRBD1, a call that cannot be tested without DNA. This CDR3 spans 17 amino acids. Germline CDR1 reads MNHEY; CDR2 reads SVGAGI. The CDR3 sequence: CASSYSPDRAWYDLEYF.